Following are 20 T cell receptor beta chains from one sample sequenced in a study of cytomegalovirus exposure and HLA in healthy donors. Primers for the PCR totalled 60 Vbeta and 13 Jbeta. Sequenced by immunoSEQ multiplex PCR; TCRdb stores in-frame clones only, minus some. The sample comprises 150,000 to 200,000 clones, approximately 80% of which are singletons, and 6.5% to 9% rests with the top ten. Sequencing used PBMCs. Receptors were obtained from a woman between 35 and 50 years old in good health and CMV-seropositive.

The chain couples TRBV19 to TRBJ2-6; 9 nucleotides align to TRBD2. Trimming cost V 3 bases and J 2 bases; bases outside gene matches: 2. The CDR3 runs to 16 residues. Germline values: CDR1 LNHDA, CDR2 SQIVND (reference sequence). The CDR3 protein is CASSMREGPGANVLTF. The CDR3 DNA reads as TGTGCCAGTAGTATGCGGGAGGGCCCTGGGGCCAACGTCCTGACTTTC.

Here the CDR3 DNA reads TGTGCCAGCAGTTTACGTACTAACTATGGCTACACCTTC. It codes for CASSLRTNYGYTF. This chain joins TRBV27 and TRBJ1-2, with D unresolved. The V end was cut by 2 bases, the J end by 0 bases, with 4 bases between. This CDR3 spans 13 amino acids. CDR1 and CDR2 (germline): MNHEY, SMNVEV (reference sequence).

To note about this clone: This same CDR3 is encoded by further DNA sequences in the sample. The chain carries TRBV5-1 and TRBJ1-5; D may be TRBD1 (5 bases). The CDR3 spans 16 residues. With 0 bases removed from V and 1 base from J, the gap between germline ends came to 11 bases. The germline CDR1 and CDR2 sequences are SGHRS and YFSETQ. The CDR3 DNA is TGCGCCAGCAGCTTGGGTTCCGGGGGGAGCAATCAGCCCCAGCATTTT. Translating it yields CASSLGSGGSNQPQHF.

The CDR3, as DNA: TGTGCCAGTACCCCTGAGGGATCCCGAAGCTCCTACAATGAGCAGTTCTTC. It yields the protein CASTPEGSRSSYNEQFF. The chain uses TRBV19 and TRBJ2-1; TRBD2 is a possible D gene (5 bases). CDR1 and CDR2 (germline): LNHDA, SQIVND (reference sequence). The V gene lost 7 bases and the J gene lost 0 bases, with 19 bases spanning the gap. The CDR3 is 17 amino acids.

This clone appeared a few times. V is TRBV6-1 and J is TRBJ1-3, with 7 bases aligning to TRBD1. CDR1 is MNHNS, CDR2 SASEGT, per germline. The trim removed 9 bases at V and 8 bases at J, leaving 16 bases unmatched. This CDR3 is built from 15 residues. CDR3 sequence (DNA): TGTGCCAGTAACCCAACAGGGGCCGGAACGGACACCATATATTTT. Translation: CASNPTGAGTDTIYF.

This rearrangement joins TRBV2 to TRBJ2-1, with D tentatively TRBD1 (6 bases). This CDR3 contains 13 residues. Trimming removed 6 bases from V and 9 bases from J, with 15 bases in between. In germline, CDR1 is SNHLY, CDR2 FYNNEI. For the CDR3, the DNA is TGTGCCAGCAGGATAACCCAAGGGGGTGAGCAGTTCTTC. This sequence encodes CASRITQGGEQFF.

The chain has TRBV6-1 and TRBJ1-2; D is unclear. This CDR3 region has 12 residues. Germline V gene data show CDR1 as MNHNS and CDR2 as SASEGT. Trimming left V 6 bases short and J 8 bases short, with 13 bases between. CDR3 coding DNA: TGTGCCAGCAGGGAGGGTAGATGGGGCTACACCTTC. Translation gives CASREGRWGYTF.

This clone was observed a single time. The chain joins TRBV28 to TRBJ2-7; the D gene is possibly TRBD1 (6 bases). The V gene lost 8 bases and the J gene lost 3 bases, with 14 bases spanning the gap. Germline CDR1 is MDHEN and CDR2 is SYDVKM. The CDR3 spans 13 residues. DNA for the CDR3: TGTGCCAGCCGACCTCAAGGGGGCTACGAGCAGTACTTC. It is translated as CASRPQGGYEQYF.

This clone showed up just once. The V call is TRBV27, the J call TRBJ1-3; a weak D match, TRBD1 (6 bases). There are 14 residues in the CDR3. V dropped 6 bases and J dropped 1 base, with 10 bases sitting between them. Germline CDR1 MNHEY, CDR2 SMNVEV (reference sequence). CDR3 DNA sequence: TGTGCCAGCAGCGAACAGGGTTCTGGAAACACCATATATTTT. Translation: CASSEQGSGNTIYF.

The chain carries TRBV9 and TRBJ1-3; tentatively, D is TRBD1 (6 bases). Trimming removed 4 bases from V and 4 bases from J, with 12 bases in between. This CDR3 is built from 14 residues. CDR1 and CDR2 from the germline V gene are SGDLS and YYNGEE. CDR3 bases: TGTGCCAGCAGCACTACAGGGTTGGGAAACACCATATATTTT. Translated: CASSTTGLGNTIYF.

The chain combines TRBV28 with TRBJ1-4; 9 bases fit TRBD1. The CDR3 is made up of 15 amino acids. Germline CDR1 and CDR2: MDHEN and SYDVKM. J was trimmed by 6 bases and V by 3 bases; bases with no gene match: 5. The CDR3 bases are TGTGCCAGCAGTTTGTTTCGGGACAGGGATGAAAAACTGTTTTTT. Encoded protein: CASSLFRDRDEKLFF.

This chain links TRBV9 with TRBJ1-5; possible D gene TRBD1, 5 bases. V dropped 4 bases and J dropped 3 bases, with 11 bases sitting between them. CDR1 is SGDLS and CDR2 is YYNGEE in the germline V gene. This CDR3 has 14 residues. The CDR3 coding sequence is TGTGCCAGCAGCTCGGGGGAGCCCAATCAGCCCCAGCATTTT. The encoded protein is CASSSGEPNQPQHF.

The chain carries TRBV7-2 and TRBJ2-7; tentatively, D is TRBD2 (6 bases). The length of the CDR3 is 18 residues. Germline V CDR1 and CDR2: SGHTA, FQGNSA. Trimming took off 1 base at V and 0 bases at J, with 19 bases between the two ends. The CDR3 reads CASSLVASGPPNSYEQYF. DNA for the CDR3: TGTGCCAGCAGCTTAGTGGCCAGCGGGCCGCCCAACTCCTACGAGCAGTACTTC.

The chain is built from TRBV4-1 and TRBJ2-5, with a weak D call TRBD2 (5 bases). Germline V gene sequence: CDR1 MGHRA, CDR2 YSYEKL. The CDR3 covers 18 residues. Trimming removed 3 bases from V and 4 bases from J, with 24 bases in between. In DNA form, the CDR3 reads TGCGCCAGCAGCCAGATAAACCTCGGGATAGGCGCCGGAGAGACCCAGTACTTC. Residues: CASSQINLGIGAGETQYF.

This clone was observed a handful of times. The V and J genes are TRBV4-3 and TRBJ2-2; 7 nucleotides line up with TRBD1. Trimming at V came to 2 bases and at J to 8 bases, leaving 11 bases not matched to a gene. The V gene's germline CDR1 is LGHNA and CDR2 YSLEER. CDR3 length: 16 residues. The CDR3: CASSQTATQGWGELFF. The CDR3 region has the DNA TGCGCCAGCAGCCAAACCGCCACACAGGGGTGGGGGGAGCTGTTTTTT.

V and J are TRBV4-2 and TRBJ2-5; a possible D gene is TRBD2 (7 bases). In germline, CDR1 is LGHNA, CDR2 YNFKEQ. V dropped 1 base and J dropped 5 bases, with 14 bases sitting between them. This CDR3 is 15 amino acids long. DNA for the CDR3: TGTGCCAGCAGCCAAGTTTGGGGGGGCCGGGAGACCCAGTACTTC. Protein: CASSQVWGGRETQYF.

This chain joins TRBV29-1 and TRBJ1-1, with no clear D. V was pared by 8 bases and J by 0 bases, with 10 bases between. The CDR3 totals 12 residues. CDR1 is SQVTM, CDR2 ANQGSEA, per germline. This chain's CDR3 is CSFRILNTEAFF. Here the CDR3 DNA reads TGCAGCTTCCGTATTCTGAACACTGAAGCTTTCTTT.

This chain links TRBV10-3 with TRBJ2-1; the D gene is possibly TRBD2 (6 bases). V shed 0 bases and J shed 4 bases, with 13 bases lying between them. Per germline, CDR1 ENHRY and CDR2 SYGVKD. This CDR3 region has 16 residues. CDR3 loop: CAISESLGGAYNEQFF. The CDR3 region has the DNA TGTGCCATCAGTGAGTCGTTGGGGGGTGCGTACAATGAGCAGTTCTTC.

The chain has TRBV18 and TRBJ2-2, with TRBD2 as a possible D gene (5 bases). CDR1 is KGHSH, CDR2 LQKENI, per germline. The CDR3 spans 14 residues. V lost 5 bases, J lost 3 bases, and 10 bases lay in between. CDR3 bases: TGTGCCAGCTCAGCTGGGCGGGACACCGGGGAGCTGTTTTTT. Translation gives CASSAGRDTGELFF.

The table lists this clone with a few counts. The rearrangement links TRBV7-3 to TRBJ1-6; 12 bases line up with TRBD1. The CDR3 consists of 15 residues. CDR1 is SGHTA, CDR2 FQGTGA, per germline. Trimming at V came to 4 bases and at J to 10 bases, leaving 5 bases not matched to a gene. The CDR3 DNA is TGTGCCAGCAGCTCGGGGACAGGGGGCTACTCACCCCTCCACTTT. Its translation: CASSSGTGGYSPLHF.